This TCR beta chain came from a study of identical twins. Findings and limits, study-wide: With beta out-of-frame sequences, excess sharing by twins was weaker. Monozygotic twins shared more out-of-frame TCR alpha than recombination models predicted. Memory repertoires showed no such pattern, whereas abundant cord blood beta clonotypes carried fewer insertions.

In TCRdb, the 5' RACE reads were re-called with MiXCR into one record per CDR3 protein. The sample records about 200,000 distinct CDR3 sequences, more than 9% being singletons. Concerning this clonotype itself: The antigen remains undetermined.

The material sequenced was memory T cells sorted from blood. The receptor's source is a man in his fifties or sixties in good health.

CDR3 sequence: CASSFRDIQYF. The CDR3, as DNA: TGTGCCAGCAGCTTCCGGGACATTCAGTACTTC. This sequence joins TRBV7-9 and TRBJ2-4; D call uncertain. Trimming stripped 3 bases from V and 8 bases from J, with 5 bases between. The CDR3 consists of 11 residues. Germline CDR1 reads SEHNR; CDR2 reads FQNEAQ (reference sequence).